The 6 T cell receptor beta chains below all came from one sample that was sequenced in a study of ipilimumab plus nivolumab after autologous stem cell transplantation (dated by TCRdb to the early 2020s). Library generation was performed with the immunoSEQ multiplex PCR assay. In its TCRdb copy, this immuneACCESS table keeps in-frame sequences only and misses some clones. Where compared with another copy, unresolved V genes explain less than half of these, and the others have no known cause. This sample holds some 17,000 clones; less than 75% were observed only once. Of the sample, less than 25% falls within the top ten clones. Here the sequenced sample was PBMCs, taken in a trial of ipilimumab plus nivolumab as post-transplant consolidation. All receptors come from a male donor with diffuse large B-cell lymphoma.

V is TRBV7-6 and J is TRBJ1-1; perhaps TRBD1 as D (6 bases). Per the germline V gene, CDR1 is SGHVS and CDR2 is FNYEAQ. V lost 5 bases to trimming and J lost 0 bases, with 7 bases between them. CDR3 length: 13 residues. CDR3 DNA: TGTGCCAGCAGCCGACAGGTGAACACTGAAGCTTTCTTT. Translating it yields CASSRQVNTEAFF.

V is TRBV7-2 and J is TRBJ1-1, with TRBD1 as a possible D gene (5 bases). The germline V gene encodes CDR1 SGHTA and CDR2 FQGNSA. Trimming cost V 5 bases and J 7 bases, with 23 bases left between them. The CDR3 totals 16 residues. CDR3 DNA: TGTGCCAGCAGCCCCAATCGGGTGGGCGGGGGTGGTGAAGCTTTCTTT. This gives the protein CASSPNRVGGGGEAFF.

The V gene is TRBV29-1, the J gene TRBJ1-2; 9 positions agree with TRBD1. Losses at the gene ends were 7 bases for V and 6 bases for J; bases not matched to a gene: 6. Germline values: CDR1 SQVTM, CDR2 ANQGSEA. There are 12 residues in the CDR3. CDR3 coding DNA: TGCAGCGCCCGGGACAGGGTTGATGGCTACACCTTC. The encoded protein is CSARDRVDGYTF.

This clone was seen a single time. The V gene is TRBV7-9, the J gene TRBJ2-4, with unresolved D. CDR1 is SEHNR and CDR2 is FQNEAQ in the germline V gene (reference sequence). V lost 5 bases to trimming and J lost 1 base, with 12 bases between them. This CDR3 is 15 amino acids long. The DNA of the CDR3 is TGTGCCAGCAGCCCCGACATAGGGGCCAAAAACATTCAGTACTTC. Translation gives CASSPDIGAKNIQYF.

This chain uses TRBV19 with TRBJ1-5; 7 bases match TRBD1. J gave up 0 bases and V 8 bases, and 13 bases lay outside the gene matches. The CDR3 sequence is 17 residues long. CDR1 and CDR2 from the germline V gene are LNHDA and SQIVND (reference sequence). This CDR3 reads CASSSPPGQTSNQPQHF. Here the CDR3 DNA reads TGTGCCAGTTCATCCCCCCCGGGACAGACTAGCAATCAGCCCCAGCATTTT.

The V gene is TRBV5-4, the J gene TRBJ2-7, with TRBD1 as a possible D gene (6 bases). Deletions cut 4 bases from V and 7 bases from J, with 15 bases between. The germline V gene has CDR1 SGHNT and CDR2 YYREEE (reference sequence). This CDR3 region has 13 residues. The CDR3 region is CASSDRDKAEQYF. Here the CDR3 DNA reads TGTGCCAGCAGCGACCGGGACAAGGCTGAGCAGTACTTC.